This T cell receptor (beta chain) emerged from a study of blood T cell repertoires in COVID-19. CDR1 is SEHNR, CDR2 FQNEAQ, per germline (reference sequence). The CDR3 covers 14 residues. V lost 5 bases and J lost 6, with 16 bases in between. Here immunoSEQ multiplex PCR was the method, and the copy in TCRdb shows in-frame clones only, minus some. The sample has over 300,000 clones, around nine tenths seen once. The chain couples TRBV7-9 to TRBJ1-2, with D tentatively TRBD1 (6 bases). The source is a woman aged 25 to 45 who had recovered from COVID-19. The specimen sequenced was PBMCs or T cells enriched from blood (not recorded which). The CDR3 sequence is CASSRDRDTHGYTF. In DNA, the CDR3 is TGTGCCAGCAGCCGTGACCGGGACACCCATGGCTACACCTTC.